The following is a TCR beta chain sequence with its context. Relative to the germline gene, one junction end is altered; a read error may explain this. The source of the sample is a study of cytomegalovirus exposure and HLA in healthy donors. Both 60 Vbeta primers and 13 Jbeta primers went into the PCR. The method was immunoSEQ multiplex PCR; TCRdb's version includes in-frame clones alone and lacks a portion of them. The table records some 130,000 clones, over 65% of them present only once. The CDR3 is 13 amino acids. Germline loops: CDR1 SGHRS, CDR2 YFSETQ. The chain combines TRBV5-1 with TRBJ2-6; 9 bases match TRBD1. The sample comprised PBMCs. The clonotype originates from a man in his forties or fifties in good health and CMV-seronegative. The CDR3: CASTRTGDNVLTF. The DNA of the CDR3 is TGCGCCAGCACCCGGACAGGGGACAACGTCCTGACTTTC.